These 22 T cell receptor beta chains were all obtained from the same sample, sequenced in a study of blood T cells in healthy people across ages. The second PCR ran about 6 to 11 cycles with a sample-barcoded 5' primer and J-beta primers. TCRdb reprocessed the 5' RACE reads with MiXCR, giving one entry per CDR3 protein. The repertoire holds about 1.8 million distinct CDR3 sequences, with about 50% as singletons. The source material was blood. These receptors were obtained from a woman between 35 and 50 years old in good health.

Remarks on this clonotype: At one end the junction does not follow the germline gene, possibly because of a read error. The V and J genes are TRBV4-1 and TRBJ2-3; D is unclear. Germline V gene lookup returns CDR1 MGHRA and CDR2 YSYEKL. The CDR3 loop spans 14 amino acids. Here the CDR3 DNA reads TGCGCCAGCAGCCAAGCCCGTAACACAGAAACGCAGTATTTT. This sequence encodes CASSQARNTETQYF.

Concerning this clonotype: One end of the junction varies from germline; a read error may be responsible. CDR3 in amino acids: CASSQETGMLSPPHF. DNA of the CDR3: TGTGCCAGCAGCCAAGAAACAGGAATGTTATCGCCCCCCCACTTT. This rearrangement joins TRBV3-1 to TRBJ1-6; weak D call: TRBD1 (5 bases). This CDR3 comprises 15 residues. Germline CDR1 reads LGHDT; CDR2 reads YNNKEL (reference sequence).

Of note for this clonotype: Mismatch with germline at one junction end may stem from a read error. The CDR3 loop reads CASTPGSSTDTQYF. In nucleotides, the CDR3 is TGCGCAAGCACGCCCGGTTCTAGCACAGATACGCAGTATTTT. This chain connects TRBV5-1 to TRBJ2-3; D call uncertain. CDR1 and CDR2 (germline): SGHRS, YFSETQ. The CDR3 spans 14 residues.

The rearrangement uses TRBV29-1 and TRBJ2-6; tentative D call: TRBD2 (5 bases). V was trimmed by 6 bases and J by 1 base, leaving 16 bases between them. CDR3 length equals 16 residues. The germline V gene has CDR1 SQVTM and CDR2 ANQGSEA. This CDR3 is CSVGDYDWSGANVLTF. CDR3 DNA: TGCAGCGTCGGCGACTATGACTGGTCTGGGGCCAACGTCCTGACTTTC.

This clonotype has only a few counts. The CDR3 loop is CASRSGGTAAGANVLTF. Written as DNA, the CDR3 is TGTGCCAGCAGGTCGGGAGGGACAGCCGCTGGGGCCAACGTCCTGACTTTC. This chain joins TRBV6-1 and TRBJ2-6, with D possibly matching TRBD2 (8 bases). Trimming took off 6 bases at V and 2 bases at J, with 17 bases between the two ends. The CDR3 covers 17 residues. In germline, CDR1 is MNHNS, CDR2 SASEGT.

To note about this clonotype: This could be a read error, since a much larger clone is one nucleotide away. The rearrangement uses TRBV4-1 and TRBJ2-6; no reliable D call. The CDR3 contains 17 residues. The V end lost 2 bases, the J end lost 5 bases, and 16 bases lay between the germline ends. From germline, CDR1 is MGHRA and CDR2 YSYEKL. CDR3 sequence: CASSQPLGRSRANVLTF. Here the CDR3 DNA reads TGCGCCAGCAGCCAACCCCTCGGGCGGTCTAGGGCCAACGTCCTGACTTTC.

V gene TRBV6-4 combines with J gene TRBJ2-7, with D perhaps being TRBD1 or TRBD2 (5 bases each). This CDR3 has 13 amino acids. With 4 bases removed from V and 5 bases from J, the gap between germline ends came to 12 bases. Germline V gives CDR1 MRHNA, CDR2 SNTAGT. The CDR3, as DNA: TGTGCCAGCAGTGTATATGGGGGAAACGAGCAGTACTTC. It is translated as CASSVYGGNEQYF.

This chain uses TRBV6-5 with TRBJ2-1; 12 positions match TRBD2. The CDR3 covers 16 residues. Germline CDR1 is MNHEY and CDR2 is SVGAGI. The V gene end was trimmed by 6 bases and the J gene end by 7 bases; junction bases not matched to a gene: 10. CDR3 residues: CASSTTLAGGPNEQFF. As DNA, the CDR3 is TGTGCCAGCAGCACTACACTAGCGGGGGGCCCAAATGAGCAGTTCTTC.

The chain links TRBV19 to TRBJ1-2; D may be TRBD1 (5 bases). This CDR3 contains 14 residues. With 7 bases removed from V and 6 bases from J, the gap between germline ends came to 18 bases. Germline CDR1 LNHDA, CDR2 SQIVND (reference sequence). As DNA, the CDR3 is TGTGCCAGTATGGCGGGCAGGGAGTGGAATGGCTACACCTTC. This codes for CASMAGREWNGYTF.

The rearrangement joins TRBV6-1 to TRBJ2-1; D remains unclear. Germline loops: CDR1 MNHNS, CDR2 SASEGT. Trimming shortened V by 5 bases and J by 8 bases, and 10 bases separated the two germline ends. The CDR3 loop spans 12 amino acids. The DNA of the CDR3 is TGTGCCAGCAGTCCTCTCATAGATGAGCAGTTCTTC. Encoded protein: CASSPLIDEQFF.

V and J are TRBV7-2 and TRBJ2-1, with 12 bases lining up with TRBD2. The CDR3 totals 18 residues. Germline CDR1 and CDR2: SGHTA and FQGNSA. The ends lost 3 bases at V and 0 bases at J; junction bases unmatched: 6. CDR3 residues: CASSFTSGGSSSYNEQFF. The CDR3 nucleotides read TGTGCCAGCAGCTTTACTAGCGGGGGGTCCAGCTCCTACAATGAGCAGTTCTTC.

This clonotype turned up a few times. This chain connects TRBV11-1 to TRBJ2-4; the D gene is possibly TRBD2 (6 bases). TRBJ2-7 matches the DNA end more closely, so the J call is doubtful. The CDR3 contains 15 residues. Germline values: CDR1 SGHAT, CDR2 FQDESV (reference sequence). For the CDR3, the DNA is TGTGCCAGCAGCTTAATGGCCGGGAGTGGCGACGAGCAGTACTTC. Its translation is CASSLMAGSGDEQYF.

This rearrangement joins TRBV7-2 to TRBJ1-2; 7 positions agree with TRBD1. V was clipped by 5 bases and J by 5 bases; unmatched bases: 11. Germline V gene lookup returns CDR1 SGHTA and CDR2 FQGNSA. This CDR3 has 15 amino acids. DNA for the CDR3: TGTGCCAGCAGCCCCGGTTGGTCAGGGGGATATGGCTACACCTTC. It specifies CASSPGWSGGYGYTF.

This clonotype appeared once. J is TRBJ2-3 and V is TRBV29-1; D gene unclear. The CDR3 contains 13 residues. Per germline, CDR1 SQVTM and CDR2 ANQGSEA. Trimming cost V 2 bases and J 0 bases, with 6 bases left between them. CDR3 region: CSVEKQSTDTQYF. In DNA, the CDR3 is TGCAGCGTTGAAAAACAGAGCACAGATACGCAGTATTTT.

V and J are TRBV6-5 and TRBJ2-3; D uncertain. CDR1 and CDR2 from the germline V gene are MNHEY and SVGAGI. The CDR3 covers 13 residues. V lost 3 bases and J lost 1, with 5 bases in between. CDR3 in amino acids: CASSYDGTDTQYF. The CDR3 DNA reads as TGTGCCAGCAGTTATGACGGCACAGATACGCAGTATTTT.

J is TRBJ2-3 and V is TRBV6-5, with D tentatively TRBD2 (6 bases). The CDR3 is 16 residues long. Germline V CDR1 and CDR2: MNHEY, SVGAGI. V lost 8 bases, J lost 0 bases, and 18 bases lay in between. This CDR3 reads CASARSGRPSTDTQYF. Written as DNA, the CDR3 is TGTGCCAGCGCACGTAGCGGTCGGCCTAGCACAGATACGCAGTATTTT.

This clonotype was recorded a few times. The chain uses TRBV5-5 and TRBJ2-1; 7 nucleotides line up with TRBD2. This CDR3 has 15 amino acids. Germline V gives CDR1 SGHKS, CDR2 YYEKEE (reference sequence). V was pared by 0 bases and J by 3 bases, with 3 bases of the junction left unmatched. The CDR3 spells CASSLDSGVYNEQFF. DNA of the CDR3: TGTGCCAGCAGCTTGGACAGCGGGGTCTACAATGAGCAGTTCTTC.

Here the CDR3 DNA reads TGTGCCAGCAGTTACTCGGACACCCAAGAGACCCAGTACTTC. This translates into CASSYSDTQETQYF. The V and J genes are TRBV6-2 or TRBV6-3 and TRBJ2-5; TRBD1 might be the D (5 bases). V lost 0 bases and J 1 base, leaving 6 bases between the germline ends. The CDR3 runs to 14 residues. Germline assignment: CDR1 MNHEY and CDR2 SVGEGT.

The table lists this clonotype with a few counts. The chain couples TRBV3-1 to TRBJ2-4, with TRBD2 identical over 8 bases. Judging by the DNA end, TRBJ2-7 fits better; the J call may be wrong. CDR1 LGHDT and CDR2 YNNKEL come from the germline V gene (reference sequence). The CDR3 is made up of 15 amino acids. In DNA, the CDR3 is TGTGCCAGCAGCCCCCGGGGGGGGTTAGTTAACGAGCAGTACTTC. Its protein is CASSPRGGLVNEQYF.

This rearrangement joins TRBV9 to TRBJ1-1; D not certain. This CDR3 is built from 16 residues. CDR1 and CDR2 from the germline V gene are SGDLS and YYNGEE. The V end lost 1 base, the J end lost 0 bases, and 13 bases lay between the germline ends. CDR3 DNA sequence: TGTGCCAGCAGCGTACAGCCCACTACTTTGAACACTGAAGCTTTCTTT. It codes for CASSVQPTTLNTEAFF.

This clonotype turned up a few times. The chain is built from TRBV12-3 or TRBV12-4 and TRBJ2-4, with TRBD1 matching over 8 bases. Matching the DNA end better, TRBJ2-7 makes the J call doubtful. The CDR3 has 15 residues. The CDR3 reads CASRPDTGGLYEQYF. The CDR3 DNA is TGTGCCAGCAGACCCGACACAGGGGGGCTGTACGAGCAGTACTTC.

This clonotype was seen only a few times. A read error may produce the germline difference seen at one junction end. This sequence joins TRBV12-3 or TRBV12-4 and TRBJ2-4; D tentatively fits TRBD1 or TRBD2 (6 bases each). The CDR3 loop spans 18 amino acids. As DNA, the CDR3 is TGTGCCAGCAGTTTAGCGCGGGGCAGGGGATCCGCCAAAAACATCCAGTACTTC. Its translation: CASSLARGRGSAKNIQYF.